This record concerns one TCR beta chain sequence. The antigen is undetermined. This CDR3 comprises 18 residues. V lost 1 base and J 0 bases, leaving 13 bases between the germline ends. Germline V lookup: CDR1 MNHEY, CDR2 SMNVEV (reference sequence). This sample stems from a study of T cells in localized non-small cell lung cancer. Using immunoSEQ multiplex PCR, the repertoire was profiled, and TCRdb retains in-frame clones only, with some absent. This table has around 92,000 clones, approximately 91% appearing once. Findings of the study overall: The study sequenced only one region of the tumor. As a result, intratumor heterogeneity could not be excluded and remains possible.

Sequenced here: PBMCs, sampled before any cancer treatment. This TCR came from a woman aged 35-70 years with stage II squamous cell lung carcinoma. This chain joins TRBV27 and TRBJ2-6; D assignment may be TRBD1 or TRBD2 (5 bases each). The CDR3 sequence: CASSLWEQDFSGANVLTF. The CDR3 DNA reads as TGTGCCAGCAGTTTATGGGAACAGGACTTCTCTGGGGCCAACGTCCTGACTTTC.